A selection of T cell receptor beta chains follows, all from one sample in a study of response to subunit inactivated influenza vaccine. TCRdb reprocessed the RT-PCR reads with MiXCR, giving one entry per CDR3 protein. Seen here are about 160,000 distinct CDR3 sequences, 11% observed once, and the top ten hold about an eighth. The sequenced sample was non-naive T cells sorted from PBMCs, obtained more than 35 days after vaccination. These receptors were obtained from a man aged 45-65 years who received an inactivated influenza vaccine. Each CDR3 is given with its conserved first and last residue. The D gene is left open where the match is weak.

TRBV3-1	TRBD2	TRBJ2-1	CASSQEIGPRLAGPLRNEQFF
TRBV10-1	TRBD1	TRBJ1-1	CASSYDRVGSTEAFF
TRBV5-1	TRBD2	TRBJ2-3	CASAVAGTDTQYF
TRBV7-8	-	TRBJ2-1	CASSLARVNEQFF
TRBV27	-	TRBJ1-5	CASAPRAGQSSNQPQHF
TRBV20-1	TRBD1	TRBJ1-5	CSARPGTGGRNQPQHF
TRBV4-2	-	TRBJ1-2	CASSQDGGSQSYGYTF
TRBV28	-	TRBJ1-1	CASSRYRENTEAFF
TRBV12-3/TRBV12-4	-	TRBJ2-1	CASSGTLSYNEQFF
TRBV11-3	-	TRBJ2-1	CASSFSGSDNEQFF
TRBV18	TRBD2	TRBJ2-7	CASSAPGLAGGTYEQYF
TRBV6-2/TRBV6-3	TRBD2	TRBJ2-1	CASSPWASGHNEQFF
TRBV5-1	TRBD1	TRBJ2-6	CASSLALGQGTSGANVLTF
TRBV3-1	-	TRBJ2-7	CASSQWGGYEQYF
TRBV18	TRBD2	TRBJ2-1	CASSQNGGAGDEQFF
TRBV9	-	TRBJ2-1	CASSWTNNEQFF
TRBV6-5	-	TRBJ2-3	CASSYGGDRDTQYF
TRBV20-1	TRBD1	TRBJ1-1	CSARDLRTGDTEAFF